What follows describes a single T cell receptor (beta chain). Within the sample, other DNA sequences also encode this same CDR3. This sample is drawn from a study of shared T cell receptors in the human thymus. Germline loops: CDR1 MNHNS, CDR2 SASEGT. The CDR3 has 14 amino acids. J lost 5 bases, V lost 8 bases, and 3 bases had no gene match. Produced via immunoSEQ multiplex PCR; TCRdb's table is partial and in-frame only. The profile shows roughly 550,000 clones, about 80% of them singletons. These data also formed part of another study, on human thymus T cells. From that paper: Corrective surgery for congenital heart defects was being performed on the healthy Finnish infants who were the donors. Thymic tissue was derived from resections collected during corrective heart surgery. Apparent bias marked the V and J gene usage of thymic and blood repertoires. Thymic repertoires from unrelated individuals overlapped highly, related research reported.

Sequenced: thymocytes. The TCR sequence derives from a boy less than two years old with a congenital heart defect. The rearrangement joins TRBV6-1 to TRBJ2-1; TRBD2 agrees at 13 bases. The CDR3 DNA sequence: TGTGCCAGCTCGGGACTAGCGGGAAACAATGAGCAGTTCTTC. This translates into CASSGLAGNNEQFF.